This T cell receptor (beta chain) was identified in a study of blood T cell dynamics during melanoma immunotherapy. About the study: First-line therapy was either pembrolizumab or nivolumab with ipilimumab for metastatic melanoma.

Time point given: week 3, after first cycle of checkpoint inhibitor. One draw preceded checkpoint blockade; another followed its first cycle at week 3. Patients had no prior systemic cancer treatment, immunosuppressants or other active cancers. Every bulk PBMC sample received the same 350 ng of DNA. The assay was immunoSEQ multiplex PCR, and TCRdb's table has in-frame clones only and misses some. The sample records more than 15,000 clones, nearly 90% being singletons. The germline gives CDR1 SGHDT, CDR2 YYEEEE. Trimming took 0 bases from V and 4 from J, leaving 14 bases between them. The CDR3 spans 16 residues.

The sequence came from a human donor with melanoma. The sample here was blood, taken from a patient treated with checkpoint blockade. The chain carries TRBV5-6 and TRBJ2-1, with D perhaps TRBD1 (6 bases). CDR3: CASSLERGSSYNEQFF. As DNA, the CDR3 is TGTGCCAGCAGCTTGGAGAGGGGGTCCTCATACAATGAGCAGTTCTTC.